This entry describes one T cell receptor (beta chain). Its antigen is unknown. These data are taken from a study of cytomegalovirus exposure and HLA in healthy donors. 13 Jbeta primers and 60 Vbeta primers were used for the PCR. The data were produced by immunoSEQ multiplex PCR, yet TCRdb's version contains in-frame clones alone and is incomplete. The repertoire holds 75,000 to 95,000 clones, with over 50% as singletons. General study findings and limits: Rarity marked most TCR sequences, yet some public TCRs occurred in many donors. Common viral pathogens (according to a later analysis) appeared linked to several of the most significant clusters. Excluded: some indistinguishable V segments such as TRBV6-2 and TRBV6-3.

The CDR3 is made up of 13 amino acids. V lost 7 bases, J lost 6 bases, and 13 bases lay in between. Germline V gives CDR1 MGHDK, CDR2 SYGVNS. Sample: PBMCs. V usage is TRBV25-1 and J usage is TRBJ2-1, with a weak D call TRBD1 (5 bases). The receptor's source is a young man in good health and CMV-seronegative. In DNA form, the CDR3 reads TGTGCCAGCACACAGGCAGTTTCCAATGAGCAGTTCTTC. Its translation is CASTQAVSNEQFF.